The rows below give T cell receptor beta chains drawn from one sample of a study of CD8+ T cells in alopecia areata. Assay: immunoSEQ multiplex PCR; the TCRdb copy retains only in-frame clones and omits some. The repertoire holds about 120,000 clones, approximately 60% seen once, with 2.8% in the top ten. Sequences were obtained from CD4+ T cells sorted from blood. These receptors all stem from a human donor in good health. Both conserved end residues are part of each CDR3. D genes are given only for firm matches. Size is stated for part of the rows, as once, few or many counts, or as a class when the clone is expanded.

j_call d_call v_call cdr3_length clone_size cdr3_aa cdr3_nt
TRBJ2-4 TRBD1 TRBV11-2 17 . CASSPGPGTEPKNIQYF TGTGCCAGCAGCCCTGGCCCCGGGACAGAGCCAAAAAACATTCAGTACTTC
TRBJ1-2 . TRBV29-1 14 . CSVEADSFAYGYTF TGCAGCGTTGAAGCCGACAGCTTTGCCTATGGCTACACCTTC
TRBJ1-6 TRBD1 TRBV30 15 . CAWRRQGNDNSPLHF TGTGCCTGGAGAAGACAGGGTAACGATAATTCACCCCTCCACTTT
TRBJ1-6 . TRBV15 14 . CATSRDAKNSPLHF TGTGCCACCAGCAGAGATGCAAAGAATTCACCCCTCCACTTT
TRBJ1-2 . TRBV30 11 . CAGGGWYGYTF TGTGCCGGAGGGGGGTGGTATGGCTACACCTTC
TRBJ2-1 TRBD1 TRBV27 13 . CASSLWTGNEQFF TGTGCCAGCAGTTTATGGACAGGCAATGAGCAGTTCTTC
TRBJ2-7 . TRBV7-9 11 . CASSPGYEQYF TGTGCCAGCAGCCCAGGGTACGAGCAGTACTTC
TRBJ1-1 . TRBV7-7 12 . CASSSTGGKAFF TGTGCCAGCAGCTCGACAGGAGGGAAAGCTTTCTTT
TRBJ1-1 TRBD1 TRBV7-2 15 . CASSLDLTGSTEAFF TGTGCCAGCAGCTTAGATCTGACAGGGAGCACTGAAGCTTTCTTT
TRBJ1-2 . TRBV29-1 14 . CSVEVAGRDYGYTF TGCAGCGTTGAAGTCGCAGGGCGGGACTATGGCTACACCTTC
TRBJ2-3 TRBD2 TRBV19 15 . CASSRPGGSTDTQYF TGTGCCAGTAGCCGACCGGGGGGAAGCACAGATACGCAGTATTTT
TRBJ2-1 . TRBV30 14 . CARTRGSTYNEQFF TGTGCCCGGACTCGGGGCAGTACCTACAATGAGCAGTTCTTC
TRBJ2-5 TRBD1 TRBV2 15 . CASGSVSDRAETQYF TGTGCCAGCGGCTCAGTTTCGGACAGGGCGGAGACCCAGTACTTC
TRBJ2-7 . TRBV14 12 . CASSPSNAQQYF TGTGCCAGCAGCCCCTCCAATGCCCAGCAGTACTTC
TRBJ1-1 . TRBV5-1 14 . CASSFGLMNTEAFF TGCGCCAGCAGCTTTGGGTTAATGAACACTGAAGCTTTCTTT
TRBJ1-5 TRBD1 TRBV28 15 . CASSPGQGAYQPQHF TGTGCCAGCAGTCCGGGACAGGGGGCTTATCAGCCCCAGCATTTT
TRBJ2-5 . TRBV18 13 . CASSPHGRETQYF TGTGCCAGCTCACCTCACGGCCGGGAGACCCAGTACTTC
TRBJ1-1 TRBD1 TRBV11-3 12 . CASSPGQGFAFF TGTGCCAGCAGCCCCGGACAGGGGTTCGCTTTCTTT
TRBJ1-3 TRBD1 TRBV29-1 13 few CSAWTGSGNTIYF TGCAGCGCCTGGACAGGGTCTGGAAACACCATATATTTT
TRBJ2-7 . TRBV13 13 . CASRGGTGGEQYF TGTGCCAGCAGGGGAGGGACAGGCGGTGAGCAGTACTTC
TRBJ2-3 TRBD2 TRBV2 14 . CASKASGGTDTQYF TGTGCCAGCAAGGCTAGCGGGGGCACAGATACGCAGTATTTT
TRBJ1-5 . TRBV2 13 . CASTLRWDQPQHF TGTGCCAGCACCCTCCGGTGGGATCAGCCCCAGCATTTT
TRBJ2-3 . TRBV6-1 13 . CAILGQRTDTQYF TGTGCCATCCTTGGACAGCGCACAGATACGCAGTATTTT
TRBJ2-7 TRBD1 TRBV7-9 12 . CASSLDRQKQYF TGTGCCAGCAGCTTGGACAGGCAGAAGCAGTACTTC
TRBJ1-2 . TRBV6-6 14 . CASSYLTEASGYTF TGTGCCAGCAGTTACCTGACCGAGGCGAGTGGCTACACCTTC
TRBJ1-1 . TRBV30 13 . CAWTGQGNTEAFF TGTGCCTGGACTGGGCAGGGAAACACTGAAGCTTTCTTT
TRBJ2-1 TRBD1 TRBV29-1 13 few CSVETDRDNEQFF TGCAGCGTTGAGACGGACAGGGATAATGAGCAGTTCTTC
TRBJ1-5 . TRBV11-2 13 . CASSPGGNQPQHF TGTGCCAGCAGCCCGGGGGGTAATCAGCCCCAGCATTTT
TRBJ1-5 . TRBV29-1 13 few CSVEEGLGQPQHF TGCAGCGTTGAAGAGGGACTAGGGCAGCCCCAGCATTTT
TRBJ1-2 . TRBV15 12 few CATSISKDGYTF TGTGCCACCAGCATTTCGAAAGATGGCTACACCTTC
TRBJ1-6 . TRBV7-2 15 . CASSYRSGDNSPLHF TGTGCCAGCAGCTACCGTTCCGGAGATAATTCACCCCTCCACTTT
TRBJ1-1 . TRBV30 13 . CAWTGGVNTEAFF TGTGCCTGGACAGGAGGTGTGAACACTGAAGCTTTCTTT
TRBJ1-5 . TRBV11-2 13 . CASSLGPSQPQHF TGTGCCAGCAGCTTAGGTCCCTCTCAGCCCCAGCATTTT
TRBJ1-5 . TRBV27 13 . CASSLSQNQPQHF TGTGCCAGCAGTTTGTCCCAGAACCAGCCCCAGCATTTT
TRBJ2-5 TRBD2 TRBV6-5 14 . CASSWGAGQETQYF TGTGCCAGCAGTTGGGGAGCGGGGCAAGAGACCCAGTACTTC
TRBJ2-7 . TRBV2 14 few CASSEATRSMEQYF TGTGCCAGCAGTGAAGCGACTCGTAGTATGGAGCAGTACTTC
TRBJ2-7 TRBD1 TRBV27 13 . CASSGQGSYEQYF TGTGCCAGCAGTGGACAGGGATCCTACGAGCAGTACTTC
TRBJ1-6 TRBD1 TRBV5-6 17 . CASSWGGQVYPDSPLHF TGTGCCAGCAGTTGGGGTGGACAGGTTTATCCGGATTCACCCCTCCACTTT
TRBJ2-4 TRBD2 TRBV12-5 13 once CASGWTGGNIQYF TGTGCTAGTGGTTGGACGGGGGGAAACATTCAGTACTTC
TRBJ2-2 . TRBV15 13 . CATSRDYTGELFF TGTGCCACCAGCAGGGACTACACCGGGGAGCTGTTTTTT
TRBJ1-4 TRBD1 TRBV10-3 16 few CAISHGLTGGVEKLFF TGTGCCATCAGTCACGGTTTGACAGGGGGAGTTGAAAAACTGTTTTTT
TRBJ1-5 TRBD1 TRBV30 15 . CAWRAGGLSNQPQHF TGTGCCTGGCGGGCAGGGGGCTTGAGCAATCAGCCCCAGCATTTT
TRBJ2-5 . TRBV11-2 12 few CASGQHQETQYF TGTGCTTCCGGGCAGCACCAAGAGACCCAGTACTTC
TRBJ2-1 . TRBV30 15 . CAWRLDSGTYNEQFF TGTGCCTGGAGATTAGATAGCGGTACCTACAATGAGCAGTTCTTC
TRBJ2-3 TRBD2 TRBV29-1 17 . CSVDGASGGGSTDTQYF TGCAGCGTTGATGGGGCTAGCGGGGGCGGAAGCACAGATACGCAGTATTTT
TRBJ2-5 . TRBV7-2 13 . CAMREAARGTQYF TGTGCCATGAGGGAGGCCGCAAGAGGGACCCAGTACTTC
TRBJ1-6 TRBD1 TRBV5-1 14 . CASGIDRGNSPLHF TGCGCCAGCGGAATTGACAGGGGAAATTCACCCCTCCACTTT
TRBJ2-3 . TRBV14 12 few CASSQWSDTQYF TGTGCCAGCAGCCAATGGTCGGATACGCAGTATTTT
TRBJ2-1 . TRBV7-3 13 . CASSPTYYNEQFF TGTGCCAGCAGCCCGACCTACTACAATGAGCAGTTCTTC
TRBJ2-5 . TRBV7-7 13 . CASSLVRGETQYF TGTGCCAGCAGCTTAGTTAGGGGGGAGACCCAGTACTTC
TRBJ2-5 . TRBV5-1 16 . CASSLQWASEQETQYF TGCGCCAGCAGCTTGCAGTGGGCTAGCGAGCAAGAGACCCAGTACTTC
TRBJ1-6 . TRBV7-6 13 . CASTLNRNSPLHF TGTGCCAGCACCCTGAACCGAAATTCACCCCTCCACTTT
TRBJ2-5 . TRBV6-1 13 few CASSEGSVETQYF TGTGCCAGCAGTGAAGGGTCGGTAGAGACCCAGTACTTC
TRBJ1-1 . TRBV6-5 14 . CASKYDHMNTEAFF TGTGCCAGCAAATACGACCACATGAACACTGAAGCTTTCTTT
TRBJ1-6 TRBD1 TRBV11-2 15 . CASSQTGGVGSPLHF TGTGCCAGCAGCCAGACAGGGGGCGTTGGATCACCCCTCCACTTT
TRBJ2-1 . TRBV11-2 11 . CASSPWYEQFF TGTGCCAGCAGTCCTTGGTATGAGCAGTTCTTC
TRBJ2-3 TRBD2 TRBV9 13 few CASSEERGRAQYF TGTGCCAGCAGCGAGGAGCGGGGACGAGCGCAGTATTTT
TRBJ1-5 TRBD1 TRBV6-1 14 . CASSRDSRNQPQHF TGTGCCAGCAGCCGGGACAGTCGAAATCAGCCCCAGCATTTT